Shown below are 20 T cell receptor beta chains from a single sample sequenced in a study of cytomegalovirus exposure and HLA in healthy donors. The PCR used 60 Vbeta and 13 Jbeta primers. Assay used: immunoSEQ multiplex PCR; TCRdb lists only in-frame clones, some missing. Found here are roughly 190,000 clones; the top ten clones hold 6.5%. The sequencing input was PBMCs. All receptors derive from a man aged 25-45 years in good health and CMV-seronegative.

The V call is TRBV27, the J call TRBJ2-1; 7 nucleotides align to TRBD1. CDR1 and CDR2 from the germline V gene are MNHEY and SMNVEV (reference sequence). V lost 3 bases to trimming and J lost 7 bases; unmatched junction nucleotides: 9. CDR3 length equals 15 residues. This chain's CDR3 is CASSFTRGSGNEQFF. The CDR3 bases are TGTGCCAGCAGTTTCACCAGGGGGTCTGGGAATGAGCAGTTCTTC.

V and J are TRBV15 and TRBJ2-7; D gene ambiguous. V dropped 1 base and J dropped 2 bases, with 12 bases sitting between them. This CDR3 region has 15 residues. Germline lookup yields CDR1 LNHNV and CDR2 YYDKDF (reference sequence). The CDR3 sequence: CATSRGAAITYEQYF. Written as DNA, the CDR3 is TGTGCCACCAGCAGAGGTGCGGCTATTACCTACGAGCAGTACTTC. Full variable domain (remainder filled in from reference TRBV15 and TRBJ2-7): DAMVIQNPRYQVTQFGKPVTLSCSQTLNHNVMYWYQQKSSQAPKLLFHYYDKDFNNEADTPDNFQSRRPNTSFCFLDIRSPGLGDTAMYLCATSRGAAITYEQYFGPGTRLTVT.

The chain is built from TRBV30 and TRBJ2-5; TRBD2 is a possible D gene (6 bases). CDR1 is GTSNPN and CDR2 is SVGIG in the germline V gene (reference sequence). V lost 2 bases to trimming and J lost 4 bases, with 11 bases between them. CDR3 length: 13 amino acids. The CDR3 loop is CAWSFLGGETQYF. Here the CDR3 DNA reads TGTGCCTGGAGTTTTTTGGGAGGAGAGACCCAGTACTTC.

In the case of this clone: The same CDR3 is also encoded by other DNA sequences in this sample. The chain combines TRBV29-1 with TRBJ1-3, with D possibly matching TRBD1 (5 bases). The CDR3 is 12 residues long. V gave up 6 bases and J gave up 0 bases, with 6 bases separating them. Germline loops: CDR1 SQVTM, CDR2 ANQGSEA. CDR3 DNA sequence: TGCAGCGTGGGGCACTCTGGAAACACCATATATTTT. Its protein is CSVGHSGNTIYF.

The rearrangement links TRBV28 to TRBJ2-7, with D perhaps matching TRBD1 (6 bases). V was clipped by 4 bases and J by 6 bases, with 25 bases between them. This CDR3 is built from 17 residues. Germline CDR1 is MDHEN and CDR2 is SYDVKM. The chain's CDR3 is CASSSSSTGSVGPEQYF. CDR3 DNA sequence: TGTGCCAGCAGTTCTTCCTCCACAGGGTCTGTCGGTCCCGAGCAGTACTTC.

This chain uses TRBV7-3 with TRBJ2-7; the D gene is possibly TRBD2 (6 bases). The J call may be faulty, since TRBJ2-1 better matches the DNA end. This CDR3 spans 16 amino acids. Germline CDR1 and CDR2: SGHTA and FQGTGA. This CDR3 is CASSLPGGDPNNEQFF. The CDR3 DNA reads TGTGCCAGCAGCCTACCCGGGGGAGATCCAAACAATGAGCAGTTCTTC.

This chain connects TRBV7-9 to TRBJ1-1; 11 bases agree with TRBD1. The germline V gene encodes CDR1 SEHNR and CDR2 FQNEAQ (reference sequence). V gave up 4 bases and J gave up 6 bases; unmatched junction bases: 4. The CDR3 totals 14 residues. The CDR3 DNA follows: TGTGCCAGCAGCTGGGGACAGGGGGGGGCTGAAGCTTTCTTT. Translation: CASSWGQGGAEAFF.

V and J are TRBV30 and TRBJ2-1; a weak D match, TRBD2 (6 bases). Germline V gene sequence: CDR1 GTSNPN, CDR2 SVGIG (reference sequence). Trimming removed 1 base at V and 3 bases at J, with 13 bases between. There are 15 residues in the CDR3. In nucleotides, the CDR3 is TGTGCCTGGAGTGCAACTAGCTCTAGCTACAATGAGCAGTTCTTC. This encodes CAWSATSSSYNEQFF. The full variable domain, in which reference TRBV30 and TRBJ2-1 provide the parts outside the CDR3, is SQTIHQWPATLVQPVGSPLSLECTVEGTSNPNLYWYRQAAGRGLQLLFYSVGIGQISSEVPQNLSASRPQDRQFILSSKKLLLSDSGFYLCAWSATSSSYNEQFFGPGTRLTVL.

The chain uses TRBV11-3 and TRBJ2-2, with 7 bases matching TRBD2. Unmatched junction bases numbered 8, after V lost 1 base and J lost 3 bases. This CDR3 region has 17 residues. Germline V gene sequence: CDR1 SGHNT, CDR2 YENEEA. The CDR3 is CASSLGPSGAYTGELFF. DNA of the CDR3: TGTGCCAGCAGCTTAGGGCCTAGCGGAGCGTACACCGGGGAGCTGTTTTTT. Full variable domain (outside the CDR3, taken from reference TRBV11-3 and TRBJ2-2): EAGVVQSPRYKIIEKKQPVAFWCNPISGHNTLYWYLQNLGQGPELLIRYENEEAVDDSQLPKDRFSAERLKGVDSTLKIQPAELGDSAVYLCASSLGPSGAYTGELFFGEGSRLTVL.

The chain couples TRBV28 to TRBJ1-1; D is ambiguous. This CDR3 spans 13 amino acids. V lost 7 bases, J lost 11 bases, and 20 bases lay in between. The V gene's germline CDR1 is MDHEN and CDR2 SYDVKM. This CDR3 reads CASTSGGIRSAFF. Here the CDR3 DNA reads TGTGCCAGCACCTCCGGAGGGATACGGTCGGCTTTCTTT.

The chain carries TRBV7-2 and TRBJ1-2, with 9 bases that match TRBD1. Per germline, CDR1 SGHTA and CDR2 FQGNSA. This CDR3 has 15 amino acids. The V segment lost 5 bases and the J segment 8 bases; nucleotides outside the gene matches: 12. The CDR3 here is CASSRSPGTGNGYTF. In DNA form, the CDR3 reads TGTGCCAGCAGCCGAAGTCCCGGGACAGGGAACGGCTACACCTTC.

This chain uses TRBV27 with TRBJ2-5; D ambiguous. The J call is uncertain, as TRBJ2-7 better fits the DNA end. This CDR3 contains 14 residues. From germline, CDR1 is MNHEY and CDR2 SMNVEV (reference sequence). In DNA form, the CDR3 reads TGTGCCAGCAGTGTATATGGGCAACCCCACGAGCAGTACTTC. Translation gives CASSVYGQPHEQYF.

V usage is TRBV25-1 and J usage is TRBJ2-2; perhaps TRBD1 as D (5 bases). Per the germline V gene, CDR1 is MGHDK and CDR2 is SYGVNS. The V gene lost 2 bases and the J gene lost 11 bases, with 18 bases spanning the gap. The CDR3 has 15 residues. CDR3: CASSEGRQPLTELFF. For the CDR3, the DNA is TGTGCCAGCAGTGAAGGTAGACAGCCGCTAACTGAGCTGTTTTTT.

This sequence joins TRBV5-4 and TRBJ1-5; possibly TRBD1 for D (5 bases). The CDR3 runs to 14 residues. Germline V gene data show CDR1 as SGHNT and CDR2 as YYREEE (reference sequence). Trimming removed 1 base from V and 1 base from J, with 6 bases in between. The CDR3 DNA sequence: TGTGCCAGCAGCTTGCGGGGGAGCAATCAGCCCCAGCATTTT. Translating it yields CASSLRGSNQPQHF.

V and J are TRBV7-9 and TRBJ1-2; TRBD1 is a possible D gene (6 bases). V was cut by 5 bases and J by 2 bases, with 24 bases left in between. The length of the CDR3 is 18 residues. CDR1 and CDR2 (germline): SEHNR, FQNEAQ (reference sequence). The CDR3 nucleotides are TGTGCCAGCAGCCCGTTCGTAACTCCCGGGACACGCAACTATGGCTACACCTTC. Its translation: CASSPFVTPGTRNYGYTF. Variable domain in full (rest from reference TRBV7-9 and TRBJ1-2): DTGVSQNPRHKITKRGQNVTFRCDPISEHNRLYWYRQTLGQGPEFLTYFQNEAQLEKSRLLSDRFSAERPKGSFSTLEIQRTEQGDSAMYLCASSPFVTPGTRNYGYTFGSGTRLTVV.

This chain uses TRBV4-1 with TRBJ2-1, with 10 bases fitting TRBD1. The CDR3 length is 16 residues. Germline V gene data show CDR1 as MGHRA and CDR2 as YSYEKL. V lost 4 bases to trimming and J lost 2 bases; unmatched junction nucleotides: 5. The CDR3 DNA is TGCGCCAGCAGCCGTGACAGGGGGCGGACCTACAATGAGCAGTTCTTC. Translated, it gives CASSRDRGRTYNEQFF.

V gene TRBV18 combines with J gene TRBJ2-2; D may be TRBD2 (5 bases). The CDR3 sequence is 15 residues long. Trimming pared 2 bases from V and 4 bases from J, leaving 11 bases between. The germline V gene has CDR1 KGHSH and CDR2 LQKENI. Here the CDR3 reads CASSPVRDSTGELFF. Here the CDR3 DNA reads TGTGCCAGCTCACCAGTGAGGGATAGCACCGGGGAGCTGTTTTTT.

V is TRBV4-1 and J is TRBJ1-1; 7 bases map to TRBD1. V dropped 1 base and J dropped 3; count of bases not matched to a gene: 2. CDR1 is MGHRA, CDR2 YSYEKL, per germline. The CDR3 covers 14 residues. The CDR3, as DNA: TGCGCCAGCAGCCAAGGACAGGGAGACACTGAAGCTTTCTTT. The encoded protein is CASSQGQGDTEAFF.

The chain uses TRBV7-8 and TRBJ2-7, with 13 bases fitting TRBD2. Per the germline V gene, CDR1 is SGHVS and CDR2 is FQNEAQ. The junction had 12 bases not matched to a gene; V was cut back by 3 bases and J by 1 base. The CDR3 extends over 19 amino acids. CDR3 nucleotide sequence: TGTGCCAGCAGCTTGGACCTCGGACTAGCGGGAGAGTGGTCCTACGAGCAGTACTTC. The encoded protein is CASSLDLGLAGEWSYEQYF.

The chain joins TRBV5-1 to TRBJ2-5, with TRBD1 matching over 7 bases. TRBJ2-7 matches the DNA end more closely, so the J call is doubtful. CDR1 is SGHRS, CDR2 YFSETQ, per germline. This CDR3 comprises 13 residues. CDR3 sequence reads: CASSVQGVYEQYF. CDR3 coding DNA: TGCGCCAGCAGCGTTCAGGGGGTATACGAGCAGTACTTC.